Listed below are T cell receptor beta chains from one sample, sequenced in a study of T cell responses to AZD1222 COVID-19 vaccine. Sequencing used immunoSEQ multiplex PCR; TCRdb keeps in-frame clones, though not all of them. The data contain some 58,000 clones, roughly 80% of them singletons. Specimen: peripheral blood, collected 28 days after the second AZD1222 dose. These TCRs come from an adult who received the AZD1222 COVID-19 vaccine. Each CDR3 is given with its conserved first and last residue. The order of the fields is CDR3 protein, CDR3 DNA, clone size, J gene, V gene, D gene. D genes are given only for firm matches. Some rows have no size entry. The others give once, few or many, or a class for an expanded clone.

CASSPSIPDTQYF	TGTGCCAGCAGTCCTAGTATCCCAGATACGCAGTATTTT	NA	TRBJ2-3	TRBV7-2	NA
CASSYHGGDNSPLHF	TGTGCCAGCAGTTACCACGGCGGGGATAATTCACCCCTCCACTTT	NA	TRBJ1-6	TRBV6-5	NA
CASSSLSGGGWAETQYF	TGTGCCAGCAGCTCTCTGAGTGGCGGGGGGTGGGCAGAGACCCAGTACTTC	NA	TRBJ2-5	TRBV7-2	TRBD2
CASIGGGSNSPLHF	TGTGCCAGCATCGGGGGGGGAAGTAATTCACCCCTCCACTTT	NA	TRBJ1-6	TRBV2	NA
CASSRTGGAGYGYTF	TGTGCCAGCAGTCGGACAGGGGGCGCAGGCTATGGCTACACCTTC	NA	TRBJ1-2	TRBV6-5	TRBD1
CASSTDTMGKLFF	TGTGCCAGCAGTACCGACACAATGGGAAAACTGTTTTTT	NA	TRBJ1-4	TRBV12-3/TRBV12-4	NA
CASSPGQVRYGYTF	TGTGCCAGCAGCCCCGGACAGGTCCGCTATGGCTACACCTTC	NA	TRBJ1-2	TRBV6-5	TRBD1
CASSYSPLTGLYNEQFF	TGTGCCAGCAGTTACTCCCCACTGACGGGGCTTTACAATGAGCAGTTCTTC	few	TRBJ2-1	TRBV6-2/TRBV6-3	NA
CASSGARGASTDTQYF	TGTGCCAGCAGCGGCGCCCGAGGAGCTAGCACAGATACGCAGTATTTT	NA	TRBJ2-3	TRBV9	NA
CASSPLLAGNEETQYF	TGTGCCAGCAGTCCCCTGCTAGCGGGAAATGAGGAGACCCAGTACTTC	NA	TRBJ2-5	TRBV28	TRBD2
CARWNRRSYEQYF	TGTGCTAGGTGGAACCGTCGCTCCTACGAGCAGTACTTC	NA	TRBJ2-7	TRBV12-5	NA
CAISEGTDYNEQFF	TGTGCCATCAGTGAGGGGACTGACTACAATGAGCAGTTCTTC	NA	TRBJ2-1	TRBV10-3	NA
CASSLGKFTGWDTGELFF	TGTGCCAGCAGCTTAGGGAAATTCACAGGGTGGGACACCGGGGAGCTGTTTTTT	NA	TRBJ2-2	TRBV7-6	NA
CASRTGTGELFF	TGCGCCAGCAGAACAGGTACCGGGGAGCTGTTTTTT	once	TRBJ2-2	TRBV10-2	NA
CAWSPQTSVNEQFF	TGTGCCTGGAGTCCTCAAACTAGCGTGAATGAGCAGTTCTTC	NA	TRBJ2-1	TRBV30	TRBD2
CASSPSGGVKAFF	TGTGCCAGTAGTCCTTCAGGGGGGGTTAAAGCTTTCTTT	NA	TRBJ1-1	TRBV19	TRBD1
CASSSAAVTGELFF	TGTGCCAGCAGTTCCGCGGCCGTCACCGGGGAGCTGTTTTTT	NA	TRBJ2-2	TRBV6-5	NA
CASSSGRANTEAFF	TGTGCCAGCAGCTCGGGACGGGCGAACACTGAAGCTTTCTTT	NA	TRBJ1-1	TRBV7-9	NA
CASSQDAYRAGPPMNTEAFF	TGCGCCAGCAGCCAAGACGCCTACCGGGCAGGGCCCCCTATGAACACTGAAGCTTTCTTT	NA	TRBJ1-1	TRBV4-1	NA
CASSQDQGGGTDTQYF	TGCGCCAGCAGCCAAGATCAGGGCGGGGGGACAGATACGCAGTATTTT	NA	TRBJ2-3	TRBV4-1	TRBD2
CASRQGDLGTEAFF	TGCGCCAGCAGACAGGGGGATCTCGGAACTGAAGCTTTCTTT	NA	TRBJ1-1	TRBV5-1	TRBD1
CASSLTGSPEAFF	TGTGCCAGCAGTTTAACAGGGTCGCCTGAAGCTTTCTTT	few	TRBJ1-1	TRBV27	NA
CASSPRQGLSHF	TGTGCCAGCAGCCCCCGACAGGGGCTTAGCCACTTT	NA	TRBJ1-6	TRBV7-2	TRBD1
CASSLVAASGNEKLFF	TGTGCCAGCAGTTTAGTCGCCGCCAGTGGTAATGAAAAACTGTTTTTT	once	TRBJ1-4	TRBV28	NA
CAISELGNTEAFF	TGTGCCATCAGTGAGTTAGGTAACACTGAAGCTTTCTTT	NA	TRBJ1-1	TRBV10-3	NA
CASRSTGDSGYTF	TGTGCCAGCAGGTCGACGGGGGACTCTGGCTACACCTTC	NA	TRBJ1-2	TRBV6-1	NA
CASSPTAPESSGNTIYF	TGCGCCAGCAGCCCGACAGCCCCCGAATCCTCTGGAAACACCATATATTTT	NA	TRBJ1-3	TRBV4-1	NA
CATKADRASGELFF	TGTGCCACCAAAGCGGACAGGGCCTCCGGGGAGCTGTTTTTT	NA	TRBJ2-2	TRBV15	TRBD1
CASSPGGGLASGANVLTF	TGTGCCAGCAGCCCCGGGGGGGGTTTAGCCTCTGGGGCCAACGTCCTGACTTTC	NA	TRBJ2-6	TRBV3-1/TRBV3-2	TRBD2
CASSLSTVIYNEQFF	TGTGCCAGCAGTTTATCCACAGTGATCTACAATGAGCAGTTCTTC	few	TRBJ2-1	TRBV27	NA
CASTPDRAATEAFF	TGTGCCAGCACCCCGGACAGGGCGGCCACTGAAGCTTTCTTT	NA	TRBJ1-1	TRBV6-5	TRBD1
CASSQGQQTYNEQFF	TGTGCCAGCAGCCAAGGACAGCAAACCTACAATGAGCAGTTCTTC	NA	TRBJ2-1	TRBV3-1/TRBV3-2	NA
CASSLSSGIGETQYF	TGTGCCAGCAGTTTATCTTCGGGGATCGGGGAGACCCAGTACTTC	once	TRBJ2-5	TRBV27	NA
CASSRETRGLNTEAFF	TGTGCCAGCAGCCGGGAGACCAGGGGTCTGAACACTGAAGCTTTCTTT	NA	TRBJ1-1	TRBV7-8	NA
CASSPTSGKYGEQFF	TGTGCCAGCAGCCCGACTAGCGGGAAATACGGTGAGCAGTTCTTC	once	TRBJ2-1	TRBV6-5	TRBD2
CASKLLAGAGNEQFF	TGTGCCAGTAAATTACTAGCGGGGGCGGGGAATGAGCAGTTCTTC	many	TRBJ2-1	TRBV19	TRBD2
CASSQGSTDTQYF	TGTGCCAGCAGCCAGGGAAGCACAGATACGCAGTATTTT	once	TRBJ2-3	TRBV7-9	NA
CASSPTIYEQYF	TGTGCCAGCAGCCCGACAATTTACGAGCAGTACTTC	NA	TRBJ2-7	TRBV3-1/TRBV3-2	NA
CASSQQGASNQPQHF	TGTGCCAGCAGTCAACAGGGGGCGAGCAATCAGCCCCAGCATTTT	NA	TRBJ1-5	TRBV2	TRBD1
CASSLGTGDEKLFF	TGCGCCAGCAGCTTGGGGACAGGGGATGAAAAACTGTTTTTT	NA	TRBJ1-4	TRBV5-1	TRBD1
CSARHNQPQHF	TGCAGTGCTCGACACAATCAGCCCCAGCATTTT	once	TRBJ1-5	TRBV20-1	NA
CASSYSRALKGSPLHF	TGTGCCAGCAGTTACTCGAGGGCGTTGAAGGGTTCACCCCTCCACTTT	few	TRBJ1-6	TRBV6-5	NA
CASSLAPPNLYSNQPQHF	TGTGCCAGCAGCTTGGCCCCCCCCAACCTATATAGCAATCAGCCCCAGCATTTT	NA	TRBJ1-5	TRBV7-2	NA
CASSVAGGRAGETQYF	TGTGCCAGCAGCGTAGCAGGAGGGAGGGCCGGGGAGACCCAGTACTTC	NA	TRBJ2-5	TRBV9	TRBD2
CASRRGGAYLRNTEAFF	TGTGCCAGCAGACGGGGAGGGGCCTATCTACGTAACACTGAAGCTTTCTTT	NA	TRBJ1-1	TRBV7-2	NA
CASSLLVNEQFF	TGTGCCAGCAGTTTATTAGTTAATGAGCAGTTCTTC	NA	TRBJ2-1	TRBV28	NA
CASSDGLGGPGYTF	TGTGCCAGCAGTGATGGCCTAGGAGGGCCTGGCTACACCTTC	NA	TRBJ1-2	TRBV6-1	NA
CAWGPLAGYYNEQFF	TGTGCCTGGGGTCCACTAGCGGGATATTACAATGAGCAGTTCTTC	NA	TRBJ2-1	TRBV30	TRBD2
CASSMTGNQETQYF	TGTGCCAGCAGTATGACAGGGAACCAAGAGACCCAGTACTTC	few	TRBJ2-5	TRBV6-5	TRBD1
CATLGDVNTEAFF	TGCGCCACCCTAGGCGACGTGAACACTGAAGCTTTCTTT	once	TRBJ1-1	TRBV10-2	NA